Reported below is one T cell receptor beta chain. This specimen belongs to a study of blood T cell repertoires in COVID-19. TCRdb's copy holds only in-frame clones and misses some; the assay was immunoSEQ multiplex PCR. The sample has 200,000 to 300,000 clones, 80% to 90% seen once. The TCR originated in a middle-aged woman with acute or convalescent COVID-19. Sequencing was done on a sample of peripheral blood.

The CDR3 region is CASTLAGGPDTQYF. The CDR3, as DNA: TGTGCCAGCACCTTAGCGGGGGGGCCAGATACGCAGTATTTT. V is TRBV25-1 and J is TRBJ2-3; the match to TRBD2 covers 11 bases. This CDR3 has 14 residues. Germline CDR1 and CDR2: MGHDK and SYGVNS. V trimming: 7 bases; J trimming: 4 bases; junction bases outside the gene matches: 4. The full variable domain, in which reference TRBV25-1 and TRBJ2-3 provide the parts outside the CDR3, is EADIYQTPRYLVIGTGKKITLECSQTMGHDKMYWYQQDPGMELHLIHYSYGVNSTEKGDLSSESTVSRIRTEHFPLTLESARPSHTSQYLCASTLAGGPDTQYFGPGTRLTVL.